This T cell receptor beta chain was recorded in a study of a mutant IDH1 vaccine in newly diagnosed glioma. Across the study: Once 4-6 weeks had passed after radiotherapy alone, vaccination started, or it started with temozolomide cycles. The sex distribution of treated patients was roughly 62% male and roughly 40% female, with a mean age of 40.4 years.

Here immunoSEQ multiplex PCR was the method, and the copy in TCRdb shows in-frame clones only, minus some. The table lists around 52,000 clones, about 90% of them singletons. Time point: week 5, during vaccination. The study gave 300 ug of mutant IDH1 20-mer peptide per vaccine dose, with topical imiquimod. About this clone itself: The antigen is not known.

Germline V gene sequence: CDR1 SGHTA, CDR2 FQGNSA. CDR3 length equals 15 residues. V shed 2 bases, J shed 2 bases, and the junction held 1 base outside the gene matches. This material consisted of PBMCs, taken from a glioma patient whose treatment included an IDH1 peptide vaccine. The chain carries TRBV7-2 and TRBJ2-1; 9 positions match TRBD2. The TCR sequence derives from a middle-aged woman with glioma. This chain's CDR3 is CASSLIAGAYNEQFF. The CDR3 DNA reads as TGTGCCAGCAGCTTAATAGCGGGGGCCTACAATGAGCAGTTCTTC.